A selection of T cell receptor beta chains follows, all from one sample in a study of human T cells and chemical hapten exposure. TCRdb re-derived calls from the RACE reads in MiXCR, one entry per CDR3 protein. The sample lists some 120,000 distinct CDR3 sequences; over 10% were seen once. The sample consisted of whole blood, taken in connection with sensitization to the hapten diphenylcyclopropenone (DPC). The receptors stem from a woman in her forties or fifties with alopecia areata. Some clones in this sample may be carry-over from other donors' samples. Both conserved end residues are part of each CDR3. D genes are given only for firm matches. Clone size is stated in some rows and not others, as once, few, many or a class when expanded.

j_gene: TRBJ2-2
d_gene: TRBD1
abundance: NA
v_gene: TRBV7-8
CDR3aa: CASSPRAGQGAGELFF
CDR3nt: TGTGCCAGCAGCCCAAGGGCGGGACAGGGCGCCGGGGAGCTGTTTTTT

j_gene: TRBJ1-1
d_gene: NA
abundance: NA
v_gene: TRBV7-2
CDR3aa: CASSQRRMNTEAFF
CDR3nt: TGTGCCAGCAGCCAAAGACGGATGAACACTGAAGCTTTCTTT

j_gene: TRBJ2-2
d_gene: NA
abundance: many
v_gene: TRBV5-1
CDR3aa: CASSSTGNTGELFF
CDR3nt: TGCGCCAGCAGCTCGACAGGGAACACCGGGGAGCTGTTTTTT

j_gene: TRBJ2-2
d_gene: TRBD1
abundance: few
v_gene: TRBV28
CDR3aa: CASHSGTGYTGELFF
CDR3nt: TGTGCCAGCCACTCCGGGACAGGGTACACCGGGGAGCTGTTTTTT

j_gene: TRBJ2-7
d_gene: NA
abundance: NA
v_gene: TRBV28
CDR3aa: CASSFRGRDYEQYF
CDR3nt: TGTGCCAGCAGTTTCAGGGGTAGGGACTACGAGCAGTACTTC

j_gene: TRBJ1-2
d_gene: NA
abundance: NA
v_gene: TRBV6-5
CDR3aa: CASKRTGTHYGYTF
CDR3nt: TGTGCCAGCAAACGTACCGGGACACACTATGGCTACACCTTC

j_gene: TRBJ2-3
d_gene: NA
abundance: NA
v_gene: TRBV7-2
CDR3aa: CASSRGTSTQYF
CDR3nt: TGTGCCAGCAGCCGAGGGACGTCTACGCAGTATTTT

j_gene: TRBJ2-3
d_gene: TRBD2
abundance: few
v_gene: TRBV20-1
CDR3aa: CSAPRTSGSSTDTQYF
CDR3nt: TGCAGTGCCCCCCGGACTAGCGGGAGTAGCACAGATACGCAGTATTTT

j_gene: TRBJ2-7
d_gene: NA
abundance: many
v_gene: TRBV5-1
CDR3aa: CASSRGTTIYEQYF
CDR3nt: TGCGCCAGCAGTCGAGGGACCACCATCTACGAGCAGTACTTC

j_gene: TRBJ1-2
d_gene: NA
abundance: few
v_gene: TRBV12-3/TRBV12-4
CDR3aa: CASIPTGSNYGYTF
CDR3nt: TGTGCCAGCATCCCAACAGGGTCTAACTATGGCTACACCTTC

j_gene: TRBJ2-5
d_gene: NA
abundance: NA
v_gene: TRBV2
CDR3aa: CASSEVYTGRETQYF
CDR3nt: TGTGCCAGCAGTGAAGTATATACAGGGCGAGAGACCCAGTACTTC

j_gene: TRBJ2-6
d_gene: NA
abundance: once
v_gene: TRBV28
CDR3aa: CASSSRRTGANVLTF
CDR3nt: TGTGCCAGCAGTTCCAGACGTACTGGGGCCAACGTCCTGACTTTC

j_gene: TRBJ1-1
d_gene: NA
abundance: few
v_gene: TRBV7-6
CDR3aa: CASSLGHQNTEAFF
CDR3nt: TGTGCCAGCAGCTTAGGGCACCAGAACACTGAAGCTTTCTTT

j_gene: TRBJ1-5
d_gene: NA
abundance: few
v_gene: TRBV5-1
CDR3aa: CASSLEGGNQPQHF
CDR3nt: TGCGCCAGCAGCTTGGAGGGCGGGAATCAGCCCCAGCATTTT

j_gene: TRBJ2-7
d_gene: TRBD1
abundance: few
v_gene: TRBV19
CDR3aa: CASSPGQGAPYEQYF
CDR3nt: TGTGCCAGTAGCCCCGGACAGGGGGCCCCATACGAGCAGTACTTC

j_gene: TRBJ1-4
d_gene: NA
abundance: NA
v_gene: TRBV4-2
CDR3aa: CASGGAGTNEKLFF
CDR3nt: TGTGCCAGCGGGGGAGCGGGGACTAATGAAAAACTGTTTTTT

j_gene: TRBJ1-1
d_gene: TRBD1
abundance: many
v_gene: TRBV6-6
CDR3aa: CASTIGQGSEAFF
CDR3nt: TGTGCCAGCACCATCGGACAGGGCTCTGAAGCTTTCTTT

j_gene: TRBJ2-7
d_gene: NA
abundance: few
v_gene: TRBV29-1
CDR3aa: CSVALTYTSYEQYF
CDR3nt: TGCAGCGTTGCCCTGACATACACTTCCTACGAGCAGTACTTC

j_gene: TRBJ1-1
d_gene: TRBD1
abundance: few
v_gene: TRBV7-2
CDR3aa: CASSIQGANTEAFF
CDR3nt: TGTGCCAGCAGCATACAGGGGGCCAACACTGAAGCTTTCTTT

j_gene: TRBJ2-5
d_gene: TRBD1
abundance: few
v_gene: TRBV12-3/TRBV12-4
CDR3aa: CASNLQGARETQYF
CDR3nt: TGTGCCAGCAACCTACAGGGGGCCCGTGAGACCCAGTACTTC

j_gene: TRBJ1-6
d_gene: TRBD1
abundance: NA
v_gene: TRBV6-2/TRBV6-3
CDR3aa: CASSTRTGSSYNSPLHF
CDR3nt: TGTGCCAGCAGTACCCGGACAGGGAGCTCCTATAATTCACCCCTCCACTTT

j_gene: TRBJ2-2
d_gene: NA
abundance: few
v_gene: TRBV7-2
CDR3aa: CASSLELPALNTGELFF
CDR3nt: TGTGCCAGCAGCTTAGAACTCCCCGCCCTCAACACCGGGGAGCTGTTTTTT

j_gene: TRBJ1-5
d_gene: TRBD1
abundance: many
v_gene: TRBV20-1
CDR3aa: CSARSRDRGRKDQPQHF
CDR3nt: TGCAGTGCTAGAAGCCGGGACAGGGGACGGAAGGATCAGCCCCAGCATTTT

j_gene: TRBJ2-3
d_gene: NA
abundance: many
v_gene: TRBV12-3/TRBV12-4
CDR3aa: CASSFSTDTQYF
CDR3nt: TGTGCCAGCAGTTTTAGCACAGATACGCAGTATTTT

j_gene: TRBJ2-7
d_gene: NA
abundance: many
v_gene: TRBV18
CDR3aa: CASSPSGSRYEQYF
CDR3nt: TGTGCCAGCTCGCCTTCCGGGAGCCGCTACGAGCAGTACTTC

j_gene: TRBJ1-4
d_gene: NA
abundance: NA
v_gene: TRBV19
CDR3aa: CASRSFSGTNEKLFF
CDR3nt: TGTGCCAGTAGGTCTTTCTCGGGAACTAATGAAAAACTGTTTTTT

j_gene: TRBJ1-5
d_gene: NA
abundance: many
v_gene: TRBV6-2/TRBV6-3
CDR3aa: CASSSSGQPQHF
CDR3nt: TGTGCCAGCAGTTCATCCGGTCAGCCCCAGCATTTT

j_gene: TRBJ2-2
d_gene: NA
abundance: few
v_gene: TRBV28
CDR3aa: CASSQARWVFF
CDR3nt: TGTGCCAGCAGTCAAGCCCGATGGGTGTTTTTT

j_gene: TRBJ1-4
d_gene: NA
abundance: many
v_gene: TRBV24-1
CDR3aa: CATQASGRSTNEKLFF
CDR3nt: TGTGCCACCCAAGCTTCTGGGAGATCAACTAATGAAAAACTGTTTTTT

j_gene: TRBJ2-7
d_gene: NA
abundance: few
v_gene: TRBV7-2
CDR3aa: CASTSSYEQYF
CDR3nt: TGTGCCAGCACTTCTTCCTACGAGCAGTACTTC